The clone carrying this TCR beta chain appeared a few times. The V segment lost 3 bases and the J segment 7 bases; nucleotides outside the gene matches: 10. This CDR3 spans 14 amino acids. The germline V gene encodes CDR1 DFQATT and CDR2 SNEGSKA (reference sequence). This sample is part of a study of blood T cells in healthy people across ages. The use of a sample-barcoded 5' primer and a J-beta primer mix characterized a second PCR of about 6 to 12 cycles. Carrying 12 random nucleotides, a template-switch adaptor labeled each individual cDNA molecule. TCRdb fed the 5' RACE reads into MiXCR, producing one record per CDR3 protein. The sample has about a million distinct CDR3 sequences, roughly 52% seen once.

The sequence was obtained from a man younger than 40 in good health. Material: blood. V is TRBV20-1 and J is TRBJ2-7; TRBD2 matches at 9 bases. CDR3 in amino acids: CSASLPSGRYEQYF. The CDR3 nucleotides read TGCAGTGCTAGTCTTCCCAGCGGGAGGTATGAGCAGTACTTC.